These 27 T cell receptor beta chains were sequenced from one sample in a study of T cell repertoires in cytomegalovirus infection (dated by TCRdb to the late 2010s). Instrument used: Illumina HiSeq 1500. TCRdb trimmed the raw reads at Q25, called clones with MiXCR and kept productive beta chains. A single entry per CDR3 protein holds the most common genes and DNA from its merged rows. The sample table holds approximately 180,000 distinct CDR3 sequences, of which 15% to 20% were seen once. Under 30% of the sample rests with the top ten. The sequencing input was CD8+ T cells from PBMCs. These receptors were taken from a human donor in good health (CMV status not recorded). Some clones in this sample may be carry-over from other donors' samples.

The table lists this clonotype with a few counts. J is TRBJ2-3 and V is TRBV12-3 or TRBV12-4, with TRBD2 identical over 10 bases. The CDR3 extends over 14 amino acids. The J segment lost 5 bases and the V segment lost 5 bases, leaving 4 bases of the junction unmatched. The CDR3 protein is CASSPAGGGDTQYF. The CDR3 DNA reads TGTGCCAGCAGTCCAGCGGGGGGGGGAGATACGCAGTATTTT.

V usage is TRBV19 and J usage is TRBJ2-7; no clear D. Germline V gene data show CDR1 as LNHDA and CDR2 as SQIVND (reference sequence). This CDR3 is built from 18 residues. Trimming stripped 5 bases from V and 2 bases from J, with 25 bases between. CDR3 region: CASSSTEGYEADTYEQYF. CDR3 in DNA: TGTGCCAGTAGTTCCACGGAAGGGTACGAGGCCGACACCTACGAGCAGTACTTC.

There are a few counts of this clonotype. The chain has TRBV30 and TRBJ1-1; D is ambiguous. Trimming removed 3 bases at V and 0 bases at J, with 8 bases between. This CDR3 comprises 13 residues. Germline-derived CDR1 and CDR2 are GTSNPN and SVGIG (reference sequence). CDR3 DNA: TGTGCCTGGAGCGGACGGGTGAACACTGAAGCTTTCTTT. Translated, it gives CAWSGRVNTEAFF.

J is TRBJ2-7 and V is TRBV7-2; D gene ambiguous. CDR1 is SGHTA, CDR2 FQGNSA, per germline. There are 13 residues in the CDR3. Trimming removed 3 bases at V and 3 bases at J, with 9 bases between. CDR3 protein: CASSLKFLYEQYF. In DNA form, the CDR3 reads TGTGCCAGCAGCTTGAAGTTTCTCTACGAGCAGTACTTC.

This clonotype was observed many times. CDR3 sequence (DNA): TGTGCCAGCACCCCATATGAAGCTTTCTTT. Protein: CASTPYEAFF. The chain employs TRBV12-3 or TRBV12-4 and TRBJ1-1; D not resolved. The CDR3 consists of 10 residues. V was clipped by 7 bases and J by 7 bases, with 7 bases between them.

This clonotype has more than one count but fewer than ten. V usage is TRBV4-3 and J usage is TRBJ1-1; no reliable D call. Germline lookup yields CDR1 LGHNA and CDR2 YSLEER. There are 14 residues in the CDR3. V lost 1 base and J 8 bases, leaving 14 bases between the germline ends. CDR3 bases: TGCGCCAGCAGCCAAGTGGGCTTCACGTCAGAAGCTTTCTTT. This codes for CASSQVGFTSEAFF.

This clonotype was detected only a few times. The J gene is TRBJ2-1, the V gene TRBV7-3; tentatively, D is TRBD2 (5 bases). This CDR3 has 15 residues. Germline V gives CDR1 SGHTA, CDR2 FQGTGA. V was shortened by 0 bases and J by 5 bases, with 11 bases between the two germline ends. The DNA for the CDR3 is TGTGCCAGCAGCTTAACGACCAGCGGCAACAATGAGCAGTTCTTC. Encoded protein: CASSLTTSGNNEQFF.

This clonotype was picked up a small number of times. V usage is TRBV7-9 and J usage is TRBJ1-1; no firm D call. The germline CDR1 and CDR2 sequences are SEHNR and FQNEAQ (reference sequence). Between the trimmed V and J ends, which lost 4 bases and 8 bases, there was a span of 11 bases. The CDR3 is 12 amino acids. CDR3: CASSYDGVEAFF. The CDR3 DNA is TGTGCCAGCAGCTACGACGGGGTGGAAGCTTTCTTT.

This sequence joins TRBV6-5 and TRBJ1-1; 12 bases are a match to TRBD1. There are 16 residues in the CDR3. Per the germline V gene, CDR1 is MNHEY and CDR2 is SVGAGI. After removal of 5 bases from V and 2 bases from J, the junction contained 6 bases not matched to a gene. The CDR3 is CASSGTGGKRNTEAFF. CDR3 bases: TGTGCCAGCAGTGGGACAGGGGGCAAACGAAACACTGAAGCTTTCTTT.

This clonotype was picked up many times. The chain couples TRBV7-9 to TRBJ1-1; possibly TRBD1 for D (5 bases). Trimming took off 4 bases at V and 11 bases at J, with 20 bases between the two ends. Germline CDR1 reads SEHNR; CDR2 reads FQNEAQ (reference sequence). CDR3 size: 14 residues. CDR3 bases: TGTGCCAGCAGCTCGGGCCCGGGGCGCCGCTGGGCTTTCTTT. It specifies CASSSGPGRRWAFF.

The chain has TRBV6-2 or TRBV6-3 and TRBJ2-1, with D unresolved. This CDR3 contains 14 residues. V gave up 2 bases and J gave up 8 bases, with 13 bases separating them. CDR1 is MNHEY and CDR2 is SVGEGT in the germline V gene. The CDR3 region is CASSYMRTDYEQFF. The CDR3 coding sequence is TGTGCCAGCAGTTACATGCGTACCGACTATGAGCAGTTCTTC.

This clonotype was seen more than once but under ten times. The rearrangement joins TRBV6-6 to TRBJ2-2; tentative D call: TRBD2 (7 bases). V lost 0 bases and J 6 bases, leaving 14 bases between the germline ends. The length of the CDR3 is 16 residues. Germline V gene data show CDR1 as MNHNY and CDR2 as SVGAGI (reference sequence). The CDR3 reads CASSYSNGGPAGELFF. The CDR3 DNA is TGTGCCAGCAGTTACTCAAACGGGGGGCCCGCCGGGGAGCTGTTTTTT.

The rearrangement joins TRBV7-6 to TRBJ2-3; 9 bases are shared with TRBD2. The ends lost 1 base at V and 2 bases at J; junction bases unmatched: 4. This CDR3 has 16 residues. Germline CDR1 and CDR2: SGHVS and FNYEAQ. The CDR3 here is CASSLETSGNTDTQYF. CDR3 in DNA: TGTGCCAGCAGCTTAGAGACTAGCGGCAACACAGATACGCAGTATTTT.

The CDR3 bases are TGTGCCAGCAGCCCTTGGGGGGAAGGCACAGATACGCAGTATTTT. This codes for CASSPWGEGTDTQYF. The rearrangement joins TRBV14 to TRBJ2-3; tentative D call: TRBD2 (6 bases). The ends were cut back, 4 bases at V and 1 base at J, with 12 bases in the middle. The length of the CDR3 is 15 residues. Looked up from germline, CDR1 is SGHDN and CDR2 is FVKESK.

The rearrangement joins TRBV2 to TRBJ1-5, with D uncertain. CDR3 length: 15 amino acids. The germline gives CDR1 SNHLY, CDR2 FYNNEI. Trimming took off 8 bases at V and 3 bases at J, with 17 bases between the two ends. This chain's CDR3 is CASGGENSYNQPQHF. The CDR3 coding sequence is TGTGCCAGCGGAGGAGAAAACAGCTACAATCAGCCCCAGCATTTT.

The J gene is TRBJ2-1, the V gene TRBV7-9; TRBD2 agrees at 9 bases. Germline CDR1 and CDR2: SEHNR and FQNEAQ (reference sequence). With 5 bases clipped from V and 0 bases from J, the junction kept 8 bases outside the gene matches. This CDR3 comprises 17 residues. The CDR3 DNA reads TGTGCCAGCAGCCCACATAGCGGGGGAAGCTCCTACAATGAGCAGTTCTTC. It yields the protein CASSPHSGGSSYNEQFF.

The chain carries TRBV7-2 and TRBJ2-7, with 12 nucleotides matching TRBD2. Germline V lookup: CDR1 SGHTA, CDR2 FQGNSA. CDR3 length equals 16 residues. V was pared by 4 bases and J by 3 bases, with 7 bases of the junction left unmatched. The CDR3 DNA follows: TGTGCCAGCAGCTCCCGACTAGCGGGGGACCACTACGAGCAGTACTTC. Its protein product is CASSSRLAGDHYEQYF.

In DNA form, the CDR3 reads TGTGCCAGCAATTGGGGTAATGAGCAGTTCTTC. Its translation is CASNWGNEQFF. This rearrangement joins TRBV12-3 or TRBV12-4 to TRBJ2-1; D unclear. V was clipped by 7 bases and J by 7 bases, with 8 bases between them. CDR3 length: 11 amino acids.

The rearrangement uses TRBV7-6 and TRBJ2-5; possible D gene TRBD1, 6 bases. The CDR3 is 14 residues long. The germline CDR1 and CDR2 sequences are SGHVS and FNYEAQ. Deletions cut 5 bases from V and 0 bases from J, with 10 bases between. CDR3 coding DNA: TGTGCCAGCAGCCAACAGGGCGACCAAGAGACCCAGTACTTC. Protein sequence: CASSQQGDQETQYF.

This clonotype was seen only a few times. V usage is TRBV20-1 and J usage is TRBJ2-1; perhaps TRBD2 as D (5 bases). The CDR3 extends over 14 amino acids. CDR1 and CDR2 from the germline V gene are DFQATT and SNEGSKA (reference sequence). Trimming stripped 3 bases from V and 4 bases from J, with 13 bases between. The CDR3: CSAREAVGYNEQFF. The CDR3, as DNA: TGCAGTGCTAGGGAAGCGGTCGGTTACAATGAGCAGTTCTTC.

This clonotype was seen more than once but under ten times. The V and J genes are TRBV4-3 and TRBJ2-3; D is unresolved. The CDR3 runs 16 residues. Germline CDR1 is LGHNA and CDR2 is YSLEER. The ends were cut back, 2 bases at V and 2 bases at J, with 14 bases in the middle. The CDR3 loop is CASSQSAVGATDTQYF. DNA of the CDR3: TGCGCCAGCAGCCAATCCGCGGTGGGCGCCACAGATACGCAGTATTTT.

This chain connects TRBV29-1 to TRBJ2-7; TRBD2 might be the D (6 bases). V lost 4 bases and J lost 0, with 10 bases in between. Germline-derived CDR1 and CDR2 are SQVTM and ANQGSEA. The CDR3 is made up of 13 amino acids. CDR3 in DNA: TGCAGCGTTGTTCGGGGGAGCTCCTACGAGCAGTACTTC. It translates to CSVVRGSSYEQYF.

This clonotype was counted only a few times. V is TRBV28 and J is TRBJ2-7; D might be TRBD1 (7 bases). CDR1 and CDR2 from the germline V gene are MDHEN and SYDVKM. V was cut by 2 bases and J by 6 bases, with 14 bases left in between. This CDR3 comprises 14 residues. The CDR3 sequence: CASSLLAGGSEQYF. DNA of the CDR3: TGTGCCAGCAGTTTACTAGCAGGGGGGAGCGAGCAGTACTTC.

The rearrangement links TRBV20-1 to TRBJ2-1; D possibly corresponds to TRBD2 (6 bases). CDR3 length: 12 amino acids. Trimming took 0 bases from V and 7 from J, leaving 7 bases between them. Germline V gene sequence: CDR1 DFQATT, CDR2 SNEGSKA (reference sequence). CDR3 amino acids: CSARDRGNEQFF. CDR3 nucleotide sequence: TGCAGTGCTAGAGATCGGGGGAATGAGCAGTTCTTC.

The rearrangement links TRBV12-5 to TRBJ2-2; the D is unclear. The V and J ends lost 3 bases and 1 base respectively, with 12 bases between them. The germline V gene encodes CDR1 LGHNT and CDR2 FRNRAP. CDR3 length: 16 amino acids. The CDR3 bases are TGTGCTAGTGGTTTCCCCCCGGCAGGGAACACCGGGGAGCTGTTTTTT. Amino acid sequence: CASGFPPAGNTGELFF.

This chain links TRBV29-1 with TRBJ2-1; D ambiguous. Germline loops: CDR1 SQVTM, CDR2 ANQGSEA. V dropped 2 bases and J dropped 0 bases, with 20 bases sitting between them. The length of the CDR3 is 18 residues. CDR3 protein: CSVEFFTNPSSSYNEQFF. In DNA form, the CDR3 reads TGCAGCGTTGAATTTTTCACCAACCCCTCCAGCTCCTACAATGAGCAGTTCTTC.

The chain employs TRBV12-5 and TRBJ1-1; 8 bases align to TRBD1. Per germline, CDR1 LGHNT and CDR2 FRNRAP. CDR3 size: 15 residues. V lost 1 base and J lost 1; bases outside the gene matches: 2. CDR3 sequence: CASGLGTGPNTEAFF. CDR3 DNA: TGTGCTAGTGGTTTGGGGACAGGGCCGAACACTGAAGCTTTCTTT. The full variable domain, completed using reference TRBV12-5 and TRBJ1-1, is DARVTQTPRHKVTEMGQEVTMRCQPILGHNTVFWYRQTMMQGLELLAYFRNRAPLDDSGMPKDRFSAEMPDATLATLKIQPSEPRDSAVYFCASGLGTGPNTEAFFGQGTRLTVV.